These 8 T cell receptor beta chains were sequenced from one sample in a study of CD8 T cells in Susac syndrome. Random hexamers were used to reverse transcribe an amount of roughly 0.5 to 1 ug RNA. TCRdb itself ran the immunoSEQ multiplex PCR reads through MiXCR, one entry per CDR3 protein. The profile shows approximately 190,000 distinct CDR3 sequences, over 85% of them singletons. Sequencing was carried out using CD4+ T cells from PBMCs. The receptors were sampled from a human donor in good health.

The chain links TRBV6-1 to TRBJ2-5; 8 bases agree with TRBD1. Germline V gene data show CDR1 as MNHNS and CDR2 as SASEGT. The trim removed 7 bases at V and 5 bases at J, leaving 9 bases unmatched. The CDR3 runs to 14 residues. The CDR3 DNA sequence: TGTGCCAGCATAAGGGACAGGATGGGGGAGACCCAGTACTTC. Translating it yields CASIRDRMGETQYF.

This sequence joins TRBV15 and TRBJ2-2; D not resolved. Trimming stripped 0 bases from V and 0 bases from J, with 11 bases between. The CDR3 loop spans 17 amino acids. Germline CDR1 reads LNHNV; CDR2 reads YYDKDF (reference sequence). The CDR3 nucleotides read TGTGCCACCAGCAGAGATCGAAGACACGCGAACACCGGGGAGCTGTTTTTT. It codes for CATSRDRRHANTGELFF.

This sequence joins TRBV4-3 and TRBJ1-6, with a tentative D call TRBD1 (5 bases). Per the germline V gene, CDR1 is LGHNA and CDR2 is YSLEER. V lost 0 bases and J 14 bases, leaving 11 bases between the germline ends. The CDR3 sequence is 13 residues long. Here the CDR3 DNA reads TGCGCCAGCAGCCAAGATCAAGGGGCAGCCCTCCACTTT. Its protein is CASSQDQGAALHF.

The V and J genes are TRBV27 and TRBJ1-2; the D gene is possibly TRBD1 (6 bases). The V gene lost 8 bases and the J gene lost 5 bases, with 18 bases spanning the gap. Germline V gene lookup returns CDR1 MNHEY and CDR2 SMNVEV (reference sequence). The CDR3 loop spans 14 amino acids. This CDR3 reads CASWEPGGDYGYTF. As DNA, the CDR3 is TGTGCCAGCTGGGAACCCGGGGGCGATTATGGCTACACCTTC.

The V call is TRBV20-1, the J call TRBJ1-6, with TRBD1 as a possible D gene (5 bases). V was shortened by 3 bases and J by 7 bases, with 13 bases between the two germline ends. Germline assignment: CDR1 DFQATT and CDR2 SNEGSKA (reference sequence). The CDR3 has 14 residues. The CDR3 coding sequence is TGCAGTGCTAGTCTGCCCAGGGACAATTCACCCCTCCACTTT. It is translated as CSASLPRDNSPLHF.

The chain carries TRBV7-3 and TRBJ1-1; D ambiguous. The CDR3 length is 15 residues. From germline, CDR1 is SGHTA and CDR2 FQGTGA. V lost 1 base and J lost 1, with 10 bases in between. The CDR3 sequence is CASSLRPTGNTEAFF. CDR3 sequence (DNA): TGTGCCAGCAGCTTAAGGCCGACGGGGAACACTGAAGCTTTCTTT.

The gene calls are TRBV7-2 and TRBJ2-3; 9 bases fit TRBD2. The CDR3 covers 15 residues. Germline V gene sequence: CDR1 SGHTA, CDR2 FQGNSA. Trimming at V came to 2 bases and at J to 5 bases, leaving 5 bases not matched to a gene. CDR3 amino acids: CASSLKLAGGDTQYF. CDR3 bases: TGTGCCAGCAGCTTAAAACTAGCGGGTGGAGATACGCAGTATTTT.

The CDR3 bases are TGTGCCAGCAGCTACAGCTTAGGGGCTAACTATGGCTACACCTTC. Translating gives CASSYSLGANYGYTF. J is TRBJ1-2 and V is TRBV7-2, with D possibly matching TRBD1 (5 bases). The germline gives CDR1 SGHTA, CDR2 FQGNSA. V lost 4 bases, J lost 0 bases, and 12 bases lay in between. This CDR3 is built from 15 residues.